The next 8 T cell receptor beta chains were all read from a single sample in a study of control samples from healthy donors and cancer patients (dated by TCRdb to 2018 to 2021). The library relied on the immunoSEQ multiplex PCR assay. TCRdb obtained this table from immuneACCESS and retained in-frame rearrangements with V and J assigned. These tables miss some clones; where compared with another copy, unresolved V genes account for less than half of the shortfall, and the remainder is unexplained. The sample data list tens of thousands of clones, and around 94% of these were observed just once. The ten largest clonotypes hold less than 6% of the sample. Sequencing input: blood. These receptors were taken from a woman between 18 and 29 years old in good health.

The chain employs TRBV24-1 and TRBJ1-2; TRBD1 matches 9 bases. This CDR3 has 16 residues. CDR1 and CDR2 (germline): KGHDR, SFDVKD. V lost 2 bases, J lost 3 bases, and 6 bases stayed unmatched. The CDR3 reads CATSDSHRGLDYGYTF. The CDR3 region has the DNA TGTGCCACCAGTGATTCACACAGGGGGCTTGACTATGGCTACACCTTC.

The genes are TRBV15 and TRBJ1-5; D uncertain. The V gene's germline CDR1 is LNHNV and CDR2 YYDKDF (reference sequence). V was pared by 4 bases and J by 4 bases, with 17 bases between. CDR3 length: 16 amino acids. CDR3 region: CATSMYLREGNQPQHF. DNA of the CDR3: TGTGCCACCAGCATGTATTTAAGGGAAGGGAATCAGCCCCAGCATTTT.

V and J are TRBV4-1 and TRBJ2-7; possibly TRBD1 for D (6 bases). Germline CDR1 is MGHRA and CDR2 is YSYEKL. Trimming cost V 5 bases and J 0 bases, with 14 bases left between them. CDR3 length: 15 amino acids. The CDR3 DNA sequence: TGCGCCAGCAGCTACGTACAGGGTAGCTCCTACGAGCAGTACTTC. This sequence encodes CASSYVQGSSYEQYF.

The chain employs TRBV15 and TRBJ1-4; D ambiguous. With 0 bases removed from V and 3 bases from J, the gap between germline ends came to 8 bases. This CDR3 is built from 15 residues. The germline gives CDR1 LNHNV, CDR2 YYDKDF (reference sequence). CDR3 loop: CATSRDAGANEKLFF. The CDR3 nucleotides are TGTGCCACCAGCAGAGATGCGGGAGCTAATGAAAAACTGTTTTTT.

This chain connects TRBV19 to TRBJ1-2; D perhaps matches TRBD1 (6 bases). V dropped 6 bases and J dropped 6 bases, with 17 bases sitting between them. There are 14 residues in the CDR3. Looked up from germline, CDR1 is LNHDA and CDR2 is SQIVND (reference sequence). CDR3 DNA sequence: TGTGCCAGTAGCCGGGGGGGGCCAGGGAATGGCTACACCTTC. As protein: CASSRGGPGNGYTF.

This sequence joins TRBV5-6 and TRBJ2-2, with D tentatively TRBD1 (6 bases). The V end lost 10 bases, the J end lost 5 bases, and 18 bases lay between the germline ends. Germline V gene sequence: CDR1 SGHDT, CDR2 YYEEEE. The CDR3 is 14 residues long. CDR3 in amino acids: CADQRQVDTGELFF. The CDR3 bases are TGTGCCGACCAGAGACAGGTTGATACCGGGGAGCTGTTTTTT.

V gene TRBV25-1 combines with J gene TRBJ1-3; D is perhaps TRBD1 (5 bases). Germline CDR1 and CDR2: MGHDK and SYGVNS. The CDR3 consists of 15 residues. V shed 4 bases and J shed 1 base, with 11 bases lying between them. The chain's CDR3 is CASSAHEGSGNTIYF. CDR3 nucleotide sequence: TGTGCCAGCAGTGCCCATGAGGGGTCTGGAAACACCATATATTTT.

V usage is TRBV6-4 and J usage is TRBJ1-2, with D unresolved. The germline gives CDR1 MRHNA, CDR2 SNTAGT. Deletions cut 8 bases from V and 3 bases from J, with 13 bases between. The CDR3 runs to 13 residues. CDR3 DNA sequence: TGTGCCAGCCACATGGAGAGCCACTATGGCTACACCTTC. Protein: CASHMESHYGYTF.